Listed here is a single TCR beta chain. These data are taken from a study of blood T cell repertoires in COVID-19. Study information: Whether acute or convalescent, the COVID-19 samples came from the United States, Italy and Spain. T cells, B-cell-depleted T cells, or PBMCs supplied cDNA or gDNA.

Trimming removed 5 bases at V and 3 bases at J, with 12 bases between. The CDR3 is made up of 14 amino acids. The germline V gene has CDR1 MNHEY and CDR2 SVGAGI. In the original workflow: The authors estimated nucleated cell counts from reference gene primer amplification. The protocol was immunoSEQ multiplex PCR, while the TCRdb copy is restricted to in-frame clones and leaves out a portion. The V and J calls and the clone size are those of that table, but D and trimming were determined from the DNA. The repertoire holds about 250,000 clones, 75% to 85% seen once, with more than 5.5% in the top ten.

The sample was peripheral blood. This TCR came from a human donor in a cohort sampled during active COVID-19. The chain carries TRBV6-5 and TRBJ2-3; D gene ambiguous. CDR3 coding DNA: TGTGCCAGCAGTCCCCTAGGTGGGACAGATACGCAGTATTTT. This codes for CASSPLGGTDTQYF.